This TCR beta chain stems from a study of blood T cell repertoires in COVID-19. This clone was observed a handful of times. Here immunoSEQ multiplex PCR was the method, and the copy in TCRdb shows in-frame clones only, minus some. The table shows around 160,000 clones, with more than 70% occurring only once. CDR1 and CDR2 (germline): SGHRS, YFSETQ. V gave up 4 bases and J gave up 2 bases, with 15 bases separating them. The CDR3 contains 15 residues. This TCR came from a man aged 55 to 69 with active or convalescent COVID-19. The sequencing input was peripheral blood. The V gene is TRBV5-1, the J gene TRBJ1-1; the D gene is possibly TRBD1 (5 bases). The CDR3 reads CASSPKTGPNTEAFF. The DNA for the CDR3 is TGCGCCAGCAGCCCCAAAACAGGACCTAACACTGAAGCTTTCTTT.